This TCR beta chain was recovered during a study of OX40 agonist ivuxolimab in advanced cancers. Repertoires were generated with immunoSEQ multiplex PCR, while TCRdb's copy carries only in-frame clones and drops some. This sample yields tens of thousands of clones, of which less than 85% are seen a single time; around 0.88% belongs to the top ten. Germline lookup yields CDR1 LGHNA and CDR2 YNFKEQ. V was clipped by 1 base and J by 1 base, with 9 bases between them. The CDR3 loop spans 15 amino acids. This sequence was found in an adult with an advanced solid tumor such as melanoma, head and neck, liver or kidney cancer. This chain links TRBV4-2 with TRBJ2-3; D is perhaps TRBD2 (5 bases). The sequences come from CD4+ or CD8+ T cells sorted from blood, collected in a trial of the OX40 agonist ivuxolimab. CDR3 loop: CASSQVLARTDTQYF. As DNA, the CDR3 is TGTGCCAGCAGCCAAGTTCTAGCCCGCACAGATACGCAGTATTTT.